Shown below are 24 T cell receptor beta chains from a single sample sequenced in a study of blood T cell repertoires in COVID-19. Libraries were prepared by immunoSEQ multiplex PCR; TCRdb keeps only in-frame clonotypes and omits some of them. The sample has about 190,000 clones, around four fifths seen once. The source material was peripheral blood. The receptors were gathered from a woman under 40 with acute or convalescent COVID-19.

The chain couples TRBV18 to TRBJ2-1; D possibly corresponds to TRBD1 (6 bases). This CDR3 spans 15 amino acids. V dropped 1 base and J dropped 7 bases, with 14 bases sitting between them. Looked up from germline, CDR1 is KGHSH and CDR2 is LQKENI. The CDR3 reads CASSPLAGAVNEQFF. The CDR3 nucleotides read TGTGCCAGCTCACCACTAGCAGGGGCGGTGAATGAGCAGTTCTTC.

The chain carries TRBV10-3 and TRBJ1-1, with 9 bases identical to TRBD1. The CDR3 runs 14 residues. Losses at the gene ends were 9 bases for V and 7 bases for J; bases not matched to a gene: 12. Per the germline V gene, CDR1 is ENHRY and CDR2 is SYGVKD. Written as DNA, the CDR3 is TGTGCCATGCAGTCCGGGACAGGGTGGAATGAAGCTTTCTTT. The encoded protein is CAMQSGTGWNEAFF.

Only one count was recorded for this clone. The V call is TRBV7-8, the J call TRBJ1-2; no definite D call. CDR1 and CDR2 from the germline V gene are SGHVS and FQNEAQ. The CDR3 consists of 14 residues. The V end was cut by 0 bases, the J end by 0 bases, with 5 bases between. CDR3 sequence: CASSLAGANYGYTF. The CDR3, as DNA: TGTGCCAGCAGCTTAGCCGGAGCTAACTATGGCTACACCTTC.

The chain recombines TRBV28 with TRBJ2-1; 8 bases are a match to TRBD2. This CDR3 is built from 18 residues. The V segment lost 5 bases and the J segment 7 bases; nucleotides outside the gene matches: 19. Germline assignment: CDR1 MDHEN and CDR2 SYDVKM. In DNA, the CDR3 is TGTGCCAGCAGTCGGAGGGCTAGCGGGCCCACGAGGAATAATGAGCAGTTCTTC. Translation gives CASSRRASGPTRNNEQFF.

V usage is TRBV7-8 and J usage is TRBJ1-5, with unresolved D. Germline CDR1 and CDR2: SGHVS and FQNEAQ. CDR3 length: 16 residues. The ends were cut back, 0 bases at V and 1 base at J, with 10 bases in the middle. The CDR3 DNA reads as TGTGCCAGCAGCTTAGCGCTCCACTCGAGCAATCAGCCCCAGCATTTT. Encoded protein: CASSLALHSSNQPQHF.

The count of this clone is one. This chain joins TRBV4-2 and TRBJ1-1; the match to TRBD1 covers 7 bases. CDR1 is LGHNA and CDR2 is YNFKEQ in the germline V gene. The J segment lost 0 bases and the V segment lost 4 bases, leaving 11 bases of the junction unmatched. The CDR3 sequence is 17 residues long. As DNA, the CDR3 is TGTGCCAGCAGCCGCGCTGGGACAGCTGTTATGAACACTGAAGCTTTCTTT. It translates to CASSRAGTAVMNTEAFF.

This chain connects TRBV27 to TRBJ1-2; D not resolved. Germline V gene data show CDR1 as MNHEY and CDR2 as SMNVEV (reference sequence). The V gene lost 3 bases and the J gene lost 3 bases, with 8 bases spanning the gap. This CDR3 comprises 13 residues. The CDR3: CASSLSPDYGYTF. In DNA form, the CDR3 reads TGTGCCAGCAGTTTGTCTCCAGACTATGGCTACACCTTC.

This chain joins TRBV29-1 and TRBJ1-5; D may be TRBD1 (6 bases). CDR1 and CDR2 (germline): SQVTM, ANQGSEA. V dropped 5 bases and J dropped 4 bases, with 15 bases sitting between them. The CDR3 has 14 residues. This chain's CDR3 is CSVRPQGLNQPQHF. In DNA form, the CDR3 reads TGCAGCGTTCGGCCACAGGGTCTTAATCAGCCCCAGCATTTT.

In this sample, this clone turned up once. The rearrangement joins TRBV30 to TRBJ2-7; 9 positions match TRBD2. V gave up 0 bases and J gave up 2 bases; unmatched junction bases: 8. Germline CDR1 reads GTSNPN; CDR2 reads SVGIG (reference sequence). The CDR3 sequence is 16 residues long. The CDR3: CAWSVGQRGATYEQYF. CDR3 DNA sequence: TGTGCCTGGAGTGTGGGGCAGCGGGGGGCGACCTACGAGCAGTACTTC. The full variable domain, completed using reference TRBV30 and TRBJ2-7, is SQTIHQWPATLVQPVGSPLSLECTVEGTSNPNLYWYRQAAGRGLQLLFYSVGIGQISSEVPQNLSASRPQDRQFILSSKKLLLSDSGFYLCAWSVGQRGATYEQYFGPGTRLTVT.

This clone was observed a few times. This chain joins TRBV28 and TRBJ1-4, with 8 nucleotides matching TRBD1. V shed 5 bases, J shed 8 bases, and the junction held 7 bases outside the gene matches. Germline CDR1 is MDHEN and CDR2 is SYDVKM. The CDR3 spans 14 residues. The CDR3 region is CASSGTGGMEKLFF. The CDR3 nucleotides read TGTGCCAGCAGTGGGACAGGTGGGATGGAAAAACTGTTTTTT.

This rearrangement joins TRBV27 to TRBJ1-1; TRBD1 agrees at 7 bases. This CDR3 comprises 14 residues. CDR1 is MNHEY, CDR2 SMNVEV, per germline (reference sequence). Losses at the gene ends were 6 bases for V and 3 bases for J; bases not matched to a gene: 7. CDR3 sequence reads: CASSTRDSDTEAFF. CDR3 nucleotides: TGTGCCAGCAGCACCAGGGACAGCGACACTGAAGCTTTCTTT.

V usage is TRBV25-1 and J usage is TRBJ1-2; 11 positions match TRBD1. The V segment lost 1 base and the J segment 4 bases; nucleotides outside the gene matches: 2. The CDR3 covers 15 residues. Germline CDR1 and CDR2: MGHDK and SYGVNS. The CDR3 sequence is CASSELGQGGYGYTF. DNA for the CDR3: TGTGCCAGCAGTGAATTGGGACAGGGGGGCTATGGCTACACCTTC.

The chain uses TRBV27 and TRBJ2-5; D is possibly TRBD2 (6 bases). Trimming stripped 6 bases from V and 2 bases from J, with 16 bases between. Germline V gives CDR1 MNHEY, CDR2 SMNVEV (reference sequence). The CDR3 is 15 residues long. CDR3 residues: CASSLTGGRQETQYF. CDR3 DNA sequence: TGTGCCAGCAGCCTTACCGGGGGACGACAAGAGACCCAGTACTTC.

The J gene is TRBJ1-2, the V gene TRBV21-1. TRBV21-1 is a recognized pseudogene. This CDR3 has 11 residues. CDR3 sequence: CARRTEGGYTF. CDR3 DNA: TGTGCCAGGCGCACCGAGGGTGGCTACACCTTC.

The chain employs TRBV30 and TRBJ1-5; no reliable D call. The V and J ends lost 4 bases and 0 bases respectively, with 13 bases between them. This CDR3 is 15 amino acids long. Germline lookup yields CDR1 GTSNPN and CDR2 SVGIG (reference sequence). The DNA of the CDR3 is TGTGCCTGGAAAATTTCCGGGAATAGCAATCAGCCCCAGCATTTT. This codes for CAWKISGNSNQPQHF.

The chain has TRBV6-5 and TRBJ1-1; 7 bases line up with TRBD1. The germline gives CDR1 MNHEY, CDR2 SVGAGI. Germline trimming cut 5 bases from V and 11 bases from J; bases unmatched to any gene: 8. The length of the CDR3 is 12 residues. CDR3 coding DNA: TGTGCCAGCAGTCGACAGGGACCTTCGGCTTTCTTT. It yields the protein CASSRQGPSAFF.

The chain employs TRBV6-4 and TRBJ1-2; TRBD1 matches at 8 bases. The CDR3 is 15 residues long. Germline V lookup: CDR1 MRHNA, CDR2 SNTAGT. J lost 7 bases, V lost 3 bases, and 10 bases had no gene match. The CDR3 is CASSEHQGAKGGYTF. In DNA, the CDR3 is TGTGCCAGCAGTGAGCATCAGGGGGCGAAGGGTGGCTACACCTTC.

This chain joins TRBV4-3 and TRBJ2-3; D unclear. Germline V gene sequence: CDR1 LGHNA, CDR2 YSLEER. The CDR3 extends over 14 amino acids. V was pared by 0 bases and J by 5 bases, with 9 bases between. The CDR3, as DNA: TGCGCCAGCAGCCAAGATCGTGGAGTAGATACGCAGTATTTT. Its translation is CASSQDRGVDTQYF.

The CDR3 DNA reads TGTGCCAGCAGTTTTGGGGGCAAAAACACCATATATTTT. Translation: CASSFGGKNTIYF. This chain links TRBV12-3 or TRBV12-4 with TRBJ1-3; D is perhaps TRBD1 (6 bases). The CDR3 has 13 residues. The germline V and J ends were trimmed by 3 bases and 6 bases, with 9 bases remaining between them.

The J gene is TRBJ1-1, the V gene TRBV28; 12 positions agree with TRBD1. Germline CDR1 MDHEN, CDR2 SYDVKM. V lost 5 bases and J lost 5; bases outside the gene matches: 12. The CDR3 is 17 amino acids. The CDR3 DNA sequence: TGTGCCAGCAGTGCACTTCCGGGACAGGGGGCTCAGACTGAAGCTTTCTTT. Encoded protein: CASSALPGQGAQTEAFF.

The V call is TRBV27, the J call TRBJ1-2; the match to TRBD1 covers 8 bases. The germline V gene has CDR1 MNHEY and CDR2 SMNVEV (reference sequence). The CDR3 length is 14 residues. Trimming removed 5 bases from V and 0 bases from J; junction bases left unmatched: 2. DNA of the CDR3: TGTGCCAGCAGTCCGGACAGGGCTAACTATGGCTACACCTTC. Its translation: CASSPDRANYGYTF.

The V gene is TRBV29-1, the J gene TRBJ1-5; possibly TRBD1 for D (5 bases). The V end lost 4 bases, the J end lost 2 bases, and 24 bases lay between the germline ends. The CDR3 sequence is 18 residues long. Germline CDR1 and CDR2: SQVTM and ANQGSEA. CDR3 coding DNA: TGCAGCGTTGTGGTGGAAGACGACAGCCCGACGGGCAATCAGCCCCAGCATTTT. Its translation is CSVVVEDDSPTGNQPQHF.

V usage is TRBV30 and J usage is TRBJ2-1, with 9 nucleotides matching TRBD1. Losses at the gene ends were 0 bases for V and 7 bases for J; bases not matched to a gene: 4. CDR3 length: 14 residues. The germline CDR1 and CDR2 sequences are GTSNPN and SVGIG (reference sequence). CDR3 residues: CAWSVQGARNEQFF. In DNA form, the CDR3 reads TGTGCCTGGAGTGTACAGGGGGCGCGGAATGAGCAGTTCTTC. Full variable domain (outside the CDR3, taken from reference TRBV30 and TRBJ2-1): SQTIHQWPATLVQPVGSPLSLECTVEGTSNPNLYWYRQAAGRGLQLLFYSVGIGQISSEVPQNLSASRPQDRQFILSSKKLLLSDSGFYLCAWSVQGARNEQFFGPGTRLTVL.

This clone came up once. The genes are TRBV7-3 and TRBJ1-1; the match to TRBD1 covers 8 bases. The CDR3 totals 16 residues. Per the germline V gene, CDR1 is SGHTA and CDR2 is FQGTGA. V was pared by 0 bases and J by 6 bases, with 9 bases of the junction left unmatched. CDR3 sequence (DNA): TGTGCCAGCAGCTTAACCACCGGGACAGGAGTTTCTGAAGCTTTCTTT. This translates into CASSLTTGTGVSEAFF.